What follows describes a single T cell receptor beta chain. This record comes from a study of chemoradiotherapy in HPV16-positive cancers. The assay was immunoSEQ multiplex PCR, and TCRdb's table has in-frame clones only and misses some. The table includes fewer than 4,000 clones, approximately 77% detected once. The CDR3 totals 18 residues. V lost 0 bases and J 4 bases, leaving 21 bases between the germline ends. Germline V gene lookup returns CDR1 SGHDN and CDR2 FVKESK. This receptor was obtained from a human donor with HPV-associated anogenital cancer. This sample was obtained from a patient who underwent chemoradiotherapy. V usage is TRBV14 and J usage is TRBJ1-2; D is possibly TRBD1 (5 bases). CDR3 amino acids: CASSQDVGRAIIGYGYTF. DNA for the CDR3: TGTGCCAGCAGCCAAGATGTCGGCAGGGCCATAATAGGCTATGGCTACACCTTC.